This T cell receptor beta chain was recovered during a study of Tregs in tolerant kidney transplant recipients. Mixed chimerism was transient after nonmyeloablative marrow transplants from related graft donors. Some clones are missing from TCRdb's copy, which holds only in-frame ones; the method was immunoSEQ multiplex PCR. The sample totals 15,000 or so clones. The study's findings and limits: Biological reproducibility was not directly addressed, but technical replication error appeared minimal.

V dropped 1 base and J dropped 2; count of bases not matched to a gene: 6. CDR1 and CDR2 (germline): KGHSY, FQNENV. The CDR3 covers 17 residues. A remark on this clone: Its antigen remains unidentified. The read ends 3 residues shy of where the CDR3 ends; the end is completed using the germline J gene.

This rearrangement joins TRBV16 to TRBJ2-5; TRBD2 agrees at 11 bases. The source material was CD4+ T cells from blood (PBMCs), sampled 12 months after the transplant. The TCR originated in a human patient who received a combined kidney and bone marrow transplant. Some T cells could come from the graft donor. CDR3 loop: CASSQLSGTSGQETQYF. The DNA read from the CDR3 is TGTGCCAGCAGCCAATTATCTGGGACTAGCGGACAAGAGACC.